This is a list of T cell receptor beta chains from one sample in a study of metastatic and nonmetastatic thyroid tumors. Through MiXCR, TCRdb re-clonotyped the PCR reads. This table has 15,000 to 17,000 clones, around 3.8% appearing once. Sequencing input: tumor tissue. These receptors were obtained from a female donor with papillary thyroid cancer or a benign thyroid nodule (not recorded which). Some clones in this sample may be carry-over from other donors' samples. Each CDR3 is given with its conserved first and last residue. The order of the fields is D gene, V gene, clone size, J gene, CDR3 DNA, CDR3 protein. The D gene is left open where the match is weak. Clone size is given for some rows only: seen once, a few or many times, or a class if the clone is expanded.

d_gene: -
v_gene: TRBV6-1
abundance: -
j_gene: TRBJ2-5
CDR3nt: TGTGCCAGCAGTGAAAAATACCCTCAAGAGACCCAGTACTTC
CDR3aa: CASSEKYPQETQYF

d_gene: TRBD2
v_gene: TRBV20-1
abundance: few
j_gene: TRBJ2-1
CDR3nt: TGCAGTGCTAAGGGCTCGCGGGGGTACAATGAGCAGTTCTTC
CDR3aa: CSAKGSRGYNEQFF

d_gene: TRBD1
v_gene: TRBV27
abundance: -
j_gene: TRBJ2-2
CDR3nt: TGTGCCAGCAGTTGGGACAGGGTCGGCACCGGGGAGCTGTTTTTT
CDR3aa: CASSWDRVGTGELFF

d_gene: TRBD1
v_gene: TRBV20-1
abundance: -
j_gene: TRBJ2-1
CDR3nt: TGCAGTGTCCCTCCGGGGGGACAGGGAACCAATGAGCAGTTCTTC
CDR3aa: CSVPPGGQGTNEQFF

d_gene: -
v_gene: TRBV5-1
abundance: -
j_gene: TRBJ2-5
CDR3nt: TGCGCCAGCAGCTTGGCCAGGGGGGGCGAGACCCAGTACTTC
CDR3aa: CASSLARGGETQYF

d_gene: TRBD2
v_gene: TRBV27
abundance: -
j_gene: TRBJ2-1
CDR3nt: TGTGCCAGCAAAACCGGGAGGGGGGACAATGAGCAGTTCTTC
CDR3aa: CASKTGRGDNEQFF

d_gene: -
v_gene: TRBV6-1
abundance: -
j_gene: TRBJ1-2
CDR3nt: TGTGCCAGCAGTACCACGGGACGTGGCTACACCTTC
CDR3aa: CASSTTGRGYTF

d_gene: -
v_gene: TRBV30
abundance: few
j_gene: TRBJ2-6
CDR3nt: TGTGCCTCCGACTGGACTGGGGCCAACGTCCTGACTTTC
CDR3aa: CASDWTGANVLTF

d_gene: -
v_gene: TRBV28
abundance: few
j_gene: TRBJ1-1
CDR3nt: TGTGCCAGCAGTTTATTCGGGGGTGGGTACTACACTGAAGCTTTCTTT
CDR3aa: CASSLFGGGYYTEAFF

d_gene: -
v_gene: TRBV24-1
abundance: few
j_gene: TRBJ2-3
CDR3nt: TGTGCCACCAGTGACCCGCGGACGATTTTCACAGATACGCAGTATTTT
CDR3aa: CATSDPRTIFTDTQYF

d_gene: -
v_gene: TRBV6-2/TRBV6-3
abundance: few
j_gene: TRBJ1-2
CDR3nt: TGTGCCAGCAGTTACTCGCATTTGCTACCCTATGGCTACACCTTC
CDR3aa: CASSYSHLLPYGYTF

d_gene: -
v_gene: TRBV2
abundance: few
j_gene: TRBJ1-6
CDR3nt: TGTGCCAGCAAGACCGGGGCACGTTCACCCCTCCACTTT
CDR3aa: CASKTGARSPLHF

d_gene: -
v_gene: TRBV7-9
abundance: few
j_gene: TRBJ1-2
CDR3nt: TGTGCCAGCAGCTTGCTTCCAGGTGTCGCGGGCTACACCTTC
CDR3aa: CASSLLPGVAGYTF

d_gene: TRBD1
v_gene: TRBV27
abundance: -
j_gene: TRBJ1-6
CDR3nt: TGTGCCAGCAGTCCCGCCGGGACAGGGAGGGTGGATTCACCCCTCCACTTT
CDR3aa: CASSPAGTGRVDSPLHF

d_gene: -
v_gene: TRBV11-2
abundance: few
j_gene: TRBJ1-2
CDR3nt: TGTGCCAGCAGCCACCCTCCCGGGAATGGCTACACCTTC
CDR3aa: CASSHPPGNGYTF

d_gene: -
v_gene: TRBV27
abundance: -
j_gene: TRBJ1-2
CDR3nt: TGTGCCAGCAGTTTCCGGTATGGCTACACCTTC
CDR3aa: CASSFRYGYTF

d_gene: -
v_gene: TRBV2
abundance: -
j_gene: TRBJ2-3
CDR3nt: TGTGCCAGTTCAATGGGGGGAGTCAGCGATACGCAGTATTTT
CDR3aa: CASSMGGVSDTQYF

d_gene: -
v_gene: TRBV7-9
abundance: many
j_gene: TRBJ2-2
CDR3nt: TGTGCCAGCAGCTTAACTGATAAGGTGTTTTTT
CDR3aa: CASSLTDKVFF

d_gene: TRBD2
v_gene: TRBV6-1
abundance: many
j_gene: TRBJ2-3
CDR3nt: TGTGCCAGCAGTTGGACTAGCGGGGGGGCAGATACGCAGTATTTT
CDR3aa: CASSWTSGGADTQYF

d_gene: TRBD2
v_gene: TRBV6-1
abundance: -
j_gene: TRBJ2-3
CDR3nt: TGTGCCAGCAGTGAAGGGGGGGGAGCCACAGATACGCAGTATTTT
CDR3aa: CASSEGGGATDTQYF

d_gene: -
v_gene: TRBV20-1
abundance: few
j_gene: TRBJ2-1
CDR3nt: TGCAGTGCTAGATCCCATTTAAGGGAGTTAACCTACAATGAGCAGTTCTTC
CDR3aa: CSARSHLRELTYNEQFF

d_gene: -
v_gene: TRBV28
abundance: few
j_gene: TRBJ2-5
CDR3nt: TGTGCCAGCAGTTCTCTTCTGGGGGGCGGAGAGACCCAGTACTTC
CDR3aa: CASSSLLGGGETQYF

d_gene: TRBD1
v_gene: TRBV6-2/TRBV6-3
abundance: -
j_gene: TRBJ1-2
CDR3nt: TGTGCCAGCAGTTACTCGAGACAGGGGGGTAACTATTGCTACACCTTC
CDR3aa: CASSYSRQGGNYCYTF

d_gene: -
v_gene: TRBV28
abundance: few
j_gene: TRBJ2-2
CDR3nt: TGTGCCAGCAGTTTATCCGGGACGAACACCGGGGAGCTGTTTTTT
CDR3aa: CASSLSGTNTGELFF

d_gene: TRBD2
v_gene: TRBV3-1
abundance: few
j_gene: TRBJ2-7
CDR3nt: TGTGCCAGCAGCCACGGGACTAGCGGGAGATCCTACGAGCAGTACTTC
CDR3aa: CASSHGTSGRSYEQYF

d_gene: -
v_gene: TRBV28
abundance: -
j_gene: TRBJ1-3
CDR3nt: TGTGCCTCAAGGGGAGGGGGTAATTTTGGAAACACCATATATTTT
CDR3aa: CASRGGGNFGNTIYF

d_gene: -
v_gene: TRBV6-2/TRBV6-3
abundance: -
j_gene: TRBJ1-1
CDR3nt: TGTGCCAGCAGGAGGGATGAGAACACTGAAGCTTTCTTT
CDR3aa: CASRRDENTEAFF

d_gene: TRBD1
v_gene: TRBV6-1
abundance: few
j_gene: TRBJ1-6
CDR3nt: TGTGCCAGCAGTGAACAGGGGGATTTTCTTCCCCTCCACTTT
CDR3aa: CASSEQGDFLPLHF